The clone carrying this T cell receptor (beta chain) was counted a few times. Trimming took 5 bases from V and 3 from J, leaving 19 bases between them. The germline V gene encodes CDR1 DFQATT and CDR2 SNEGSKA (reference sequence). The CDR3 sequence is 15 residues long. These data are taken from a study of tumor-infiltrating lymphocytes in oesophageal squamous cell carcinoma. TCRdb re-derived calls from the PCR reads in MiXCR, one entry per CDR3 protein. The table includes under 7,500 distinct CDR3 sequences, 13% to 15% detected once. The genes are TRBV20-1 and TRBJ1-1, with D possibly being TRBD1 (5 bases). Sequenced material: normal esophageal tissue next to the tumor. This sequence originates from a male donor with esophageal squamous cell carcinoma. DNA of the CDR3: TGCAGTGCTGACCCTCCGATCGGGGGTGACACTGAAGCTTTCTTT. Residues: CSADPPIGGDTEAFF.